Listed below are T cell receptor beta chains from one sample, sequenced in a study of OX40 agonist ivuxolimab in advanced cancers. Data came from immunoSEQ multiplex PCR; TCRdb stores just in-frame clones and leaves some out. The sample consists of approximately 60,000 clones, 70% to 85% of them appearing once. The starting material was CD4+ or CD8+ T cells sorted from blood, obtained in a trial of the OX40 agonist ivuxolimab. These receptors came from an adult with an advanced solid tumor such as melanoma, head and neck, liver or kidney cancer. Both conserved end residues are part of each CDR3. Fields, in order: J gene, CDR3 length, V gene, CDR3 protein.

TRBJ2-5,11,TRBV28,CASSLGPTQYF
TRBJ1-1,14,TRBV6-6,CASLRGLRDTEAFF
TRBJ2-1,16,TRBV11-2,CASSPRLAGIYNEQFF
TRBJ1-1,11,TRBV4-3,CASSQGYGQIF
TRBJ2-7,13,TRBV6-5,CASSTGTGGEQYF
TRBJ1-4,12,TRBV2,CATQGAGEKLFF
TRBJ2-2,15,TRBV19,CASSIDRAVTGELFF
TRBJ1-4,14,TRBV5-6,CASSPGQYNEKLFF
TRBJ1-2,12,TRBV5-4,CASSSSNYGYTF
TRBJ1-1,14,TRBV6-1,CASSEVRGNTEAFF
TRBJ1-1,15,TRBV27,CASSLSTGANTEAFF